These T cell receptor beta chains were read from a single sample in a study of CD8+ T cells in alopecia areata. The repertoire was sequenced with immunoSEQ multiplex PCR; TCRdb's copy has only in-frame clones and lacks some. Here the sample spans over 80,000 clones, roughly 46% being singletons. The material was CD8+ T cells sorted from blood, obtained at week 24, from a patient treated with tofacitinib. These receptors were obtained from a human donor with alopecia areata. Each CDR3 is given with its conserved first and last residue. A D gene is named only where the DNA matches it firmly. The size field is filled for only some rows; it gives once, few, many or a size class.

.,few,TRBJ2-1,TRBV5-5,13,CASSLTGWNEQFF,TGTGCCAGCAGCTTGACAGGGTGGAATGAGCAGTTCTTC
.,.,TRBJ2-1,TRBV5-1,14,CASSGLTGWDEQFF,TGCGCCAGCAGCGGCCTAACGGGGTGGGATGAGCAGTTCTTC
.,once,TRBJ2-1,TRBV25-1,14,CASSESGLFDEQFF,TGTGCCAGCAGTGAATCGGGACTGTTTGATGAGCAGTTCTTC
.,.,TRBJ2-7,TRBV7-9,14,CASSQDGQFYEQYF,TGTGCCAGCAGCCAAGACGGACAGTTCTACGAGCAGTACTTC
TRBD2,few,TRBJ2-1,TRBV25-1,15,CASSIAGGTYNEQFF,TGTGCCAGCAGTATAGCGGGGGGAACCTACAATGAGCAGTTCTTC
.,.,TRBJ2-7,TRBV29-1,14,CSVEVSGLTYEQYF,TGCAGCGTTGAAGTCAGCGGACTAACCTACGAGCAGTACTTC
TRBD2,.,TRBJ2-5,TRBV2,13,CASYEAGGETQYF,TGTGCCTCGTATGAGGCGGGAGGAGAGACCCAGTACTTC
.,.,TRBJ2-5,TRBV7-2,16,CASSLEGPTGIETQYF,TGTGCCAGCAGCTTAGAGGGACCGACGGGTATCGAGACCCAGTACTTC
TRBD1,.,TRBJ1-4,TRBV5-1,14,CASSPRQGDEKLFF,TGCGCCAGCAGCCCCCGACAGGGAGATGAAAAACTGTTTTTT
.,.,TRBJ2-7,TRBV29-1,15,CSVTKGLGGSYEQYF,TGCAGCGTGACGAAGGGTTTGGGAGGATCCTACGAGCAGTACTTC
.,once,TRBJ2-1,TRBV27,14,CASRVRGTVNEQFF,TGTGCCAGCAGAGTCCGGGGGACGGTCAATGAGCAGTTCTTC
TRBD1,.,TRBJ1-2,TRBV5-1,14,CASSLGQGQNGYTF,TGCGCCAGCAGCTTGGGACAGGGGCAGAATGGCTACACCTTC
.,.,TRBJ1-5,TRBV27,14,CASSFRGGNQPQHF,TGTGCCAGCAGTTTCAGGGGAGGCAATCAGCCCCAGCATTTT